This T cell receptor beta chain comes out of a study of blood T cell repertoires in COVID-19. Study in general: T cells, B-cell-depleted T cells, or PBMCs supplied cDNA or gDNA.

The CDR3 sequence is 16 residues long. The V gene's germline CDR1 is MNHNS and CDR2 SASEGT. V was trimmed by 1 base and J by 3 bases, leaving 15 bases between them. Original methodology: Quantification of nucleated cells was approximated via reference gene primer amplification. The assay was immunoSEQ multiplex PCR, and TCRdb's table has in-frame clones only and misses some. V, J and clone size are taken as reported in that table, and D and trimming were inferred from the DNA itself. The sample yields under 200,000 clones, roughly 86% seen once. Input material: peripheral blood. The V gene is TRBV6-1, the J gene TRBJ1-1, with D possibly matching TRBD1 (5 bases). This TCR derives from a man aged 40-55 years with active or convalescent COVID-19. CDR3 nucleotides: TGTGCCAGCAGTGAAGGTTGGGGCAGGGTGGACACTGAAGCTTTCTTT. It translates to CASSEGWGRVDTEAFF.